Below, 19 T cell receptor beta chains from the same sample are listed, as sequenced in a study of cytotoxic CD8 clonotypes in ibrutinib-treated CLL. Profiled with immunoSEQ multiplex PCR; TCRdb holds only in-frame clones, not every one. The table records 120,000 to 150,000 clones, 75% to 95% of them present only once. The source was PBMCs, collected after 12 months of ibrutinib treatment. The receptors were sampled from a human donor with chronic lymphocytic leukemia.

This sequence joins TRBV29-1 and TRBJ2-5; 14 nucleotides align to TRBD2. Germline CDR1 SQVTM, CDR2 ANQGSEA. The ends lost 4 bases at V and 4 bases at J; junction bases unmatched: 5. The CDR3 has 15 residues. CDR3 bases: TGCAGCGTTGCCGGGACTAGCGGGAGTATAGAGACCCAGTACTTC. It yields the protein CSVAGTSGSIETQYF. Combining the CDR3 with reference TRBV29-1 and TRBJ2-5 gives the whole variable domain SAVISQKPSRDICQRGTSLTIQCQVDSQVTMMFWYRQQPGQSLTLIATANQGSEATYESGFVIDKFPISRPNLTFSTLTVSNMSPEDSSIYLCSVAGTSGSIETQYFGPGTRLLVL.

The rearrangement joins TRBV27 to TRBJ2-1; weak D call: TRBD2 (6 bases). CDR1 and CDR2 (germline): MNHEY, SMNVEV (reference sequence). The V and J ends lost 1 base and 7 bases respectively, with 20 bases between them. This CDR3 has 17 amino acids. The CDR3 protein is CASSLYPPGLPINEQFF. In nucleotides, the CDR3 is TGTGCCAGCAGTTTATATCCCCCGGGACTCCCGATAAATGAGCAGTTCTTC.

J is TRBJ1-2 and V is TRBV28; the D gene is possibly TRBD1 (6 bases). This CDR3 has 13 amino acids. V lost 6 bases and J lost 2, with 10 bases in between. Germline CDR1 reads MDHEN; CDR2 reads SYDVKM. CDR3 protein: CASSSGQNYGYTF. CDR3 DNA: TGTGCCAGCAGCTCCGGACAGAACTATGGCTACACCTTC.

V and J are TRBV9 and TRBJ1-1; no reliable D call. Trimming removed 7 bases from V and 8 bases from J, with 18 bases in between. The CDR3 extends over 13 amino acids. Germline V gives CDR1 SGDLS, CDR2 YYNGEE. CDR3 nucleotide sequence: TGTGCCAGCGTCTCGGACGGAGGGCTGGAAGCTTTCTTT. It translates to CASVSDGGLEAFF. Combining the CDR3 with reference TRBV9 and TRBJ1-1 gives the whole variable domain DSGVTQTPKHLITATGQRVTLRCSPRSGDLSVYWYQQSLDQGLQFLIQYYNGEERAKGNILERFSAQQFPDLHSELNLSSLELGDSALYFCASVSDGGLEAFFGQGTRLTVV.

In DNA, the CDR3 is TGTGCCAGCAGCCTATGGGGGACAGTGAACACTGAAGCTTTCTTT. This codes for CASSLWGTVNTEAFF. The chain couples TRBV28 to TRBJ1-1, with 7 bases that match TRBD1. Trimming at V came to 6 bases and at J to 0 bases, leaving 7 bases not matched to a gene. The CDR3 sequence is 15 residues long. Looked up from germline, CDR1 is MDHEN and CDR2 is SYDVKM.

The chain combines TRBV2 with TRBJ1-5, with D uncertain. The germline V gene encodes CDR1 SNHLY and CDR2 FYNNEI. The CDR3 consists of 14 residues. V shed 5 bases and J shed 1 base, with 9 bases lying between them. CDR3 DNA sequence: TGTGCCAGCAGTTCGAGGCGGAGCAATCAGCCCCAGCATTTT. Translation: CASSSRRSNQPQHF.

The chain joins TRBV19 to TRBJ2-5; 10 nucleotides match TRBD2. The ends lost 9 bases at V and 5 bases at J; junction bases unmatched: 9. The CDR3 has 14 residues. In germline, CDR1 is LNHDA, CDR2 SQIVND (reference sequence). CDR3 DNA sequence: TGTGCCAGCACTGGGGGGGGACTAGCGGAGACCCAGTACTTC. Protein sequence: CASTGGGLAETQYF.

The gene calls are TRBV6-5 and TRBJ2-1; 7 nucleotides line up with TRBD2. CDR3 length equals 15 residues. Germline V gives CDR1 MNHEY, CDR2 SVGAGI. The V gene end was trimmed by 5 bases and the J gene end by 4 bases; junction bases not matched to a gene: 8. In DNA form, the CDR3 reads TGTGCCAGCAGTACGCTAGCGGCTGAATACAATGAGCAGTTCTTC. This codes for CASSTLAAEYNEQFF.

The gene calls are TRBV28 and TRBJ1-2; no reliable D call. Trimming shortened V by 6 bases and J by 8 bases, and 13 bases separated the two germline ends. The CDR3 contains 12 residues. Looked up from germline, CDR1 is MDHEN and CDR2 is SYDVKM. The CDR3 spells CASSPPSRGYTF. The CDR3 DNA sequence: TGTGCCAGCAGCCCCCCCTCGAGAGGCTACACCTTC.

The rearrangement joins TRBV11-2 to TRBJ2-1, with D perhaps matching TRBD2 (5 bases). V dropped 1 base and J dropped 9 bases, with 16 bases sitting between them. Germline values: CDR1 SGHAT, CDR2 FQNNGV. The CDR3 runs 15 residues. The DNA for the CDR3 is TGTGCCAGCAGCTTAGGGGCGACCGAGGGCACTGAGCAGTTCTTC. Residues: CASSLGATEGTEQFF.

This chain connects TRBV5-1 to TRBJ2-1; no clear D gene. V lost 1 base and J 0 bases, leaving 5 bases between the germline ends. CDR3 length: 14 amino acids. The germline V gene has CDR1 SGHRS and CDR2 YFSETQ. The CDR3 DNA reads as TGCGCCAGCAGCTTGCCGGACTCCTACAATGAGCAGTTCTTC. This gives the protein CASSLPDSYNEQFF.

This chain uses TRBV9 with TRBJ2-7; TRBD2 matches at 15 bases. V shed 4 bases and J 2 bases; nucleotides not matched to a gene: 4. The germline gives CDR1 SGDLS, CDR2 YYNGEE. The CDR3 extends over 16 amino acids. CDR3 in amino acids: CASSLGLAGGAYEQYF. The DNA of the CDR3 is TGTGCCAGCAGCCTGGGACTAGCGGGAGGTGCCTACGAGCAGTACTTC. Full variable domain (remainder filled in from reference TRBV9 and TRBJ2-7): DSGVTQTPKHLITATGQRVTLRCSPRSGDLSVYWYQQSLDQGLQFLIQYYNGEERAKGNILERFSAQQFPDLHSELNLSSLELGDSALYFCASSLGLAGGAYEQYFGPGTRLTVT.

This chain connects TRBV6-5 to TRBJ2-2; a weak D match, TRBD2 (6 bases). The germline V and J ends were trimmed by 6 bases and 4 bases, with 12 bases remaining between them. This CDR3 has 14 residues. Germline CDR1 MNHEY, CDR2 SVGAGI. The CDR3 coding sequence is TGTGCCAGCAGGGCGGGACGCCTCACCGGGGAGCTGTTTTTT. It is translated as CASRAGRLTGELFF.

This clone has a handful of counts. The chain links TRBV2 to TRBJ2-5, with D tentatively TRBD1 or TRBD2 (5 bases each). Deletions cut 7 bases from V and 5 bases from J, with 14 bases between. CDR3 length: 13 amino acids. Germline CDR1 is SNHLY and CDR2 is FYNNEI. The CDR3 bases are TGTGCCAGCACAGGGACGATCCGGGAGACCCAGTACTTC. The encoded protein is CASTGTIRETQYF.

The rearrangement links TRBV29-1 to TRBJ2-1; possibly TRBD2 for D (5 bases). This CDR3 comprises 15 residues. The V gene's germline CDR1 is SQVTM and CDR2 ANQGSEA. Trimming took 0 bases from V and 2 from J, leaving 11 bases between them. The CDR3 is CSVEDPSGTYNEQFF. In DNA form, the CDR3 reads TGCAGCGTTGAAGATCCGAGCGGAACCTACAATGAGCAGTTCTTC.

The chain recombines TRBV27 with TRBJ1-2, with 9 nucleotides matching TRBD1. Germline values: CDR1 MNHEY, CDR2 SMNVEV (reference sequence). After removal of 5 bases from V and 5 bases from J, the junction contained 12 bases not matched to a gene. This CDR3 comprises 16 residues. The CDR3 sequence is CASSPDRGIVLYGYTF. CDR3 in DNA: TGTGCCAGCAGTCCAGACAGGGGGATAGTATTATATGGCTACACCTTC.

This clone has just a few counts. The chain links TRBV2 to TRBJ2-1; 7 bases map to TRBD2. J gave up 2 bases and V 2 bases, and 6 bases lay outside the gene matches. This CDR3 comprises 16 residues. Per the germline V gene, CDR1 is SNHLY and CDR2 is FYNNEI. The CDR3 DNA reads as TGTGCCAGCAGTGAAACCCCGGGACTAACCTACAATGAGCAGTTCTTC. It translates to CASSETPGLTYNEQFF.

V usage is TRBV28 and J usage is TRBJ2-7; TRBD2 agrees at 10 bases. Germline lookup yields CDR1 MDHEN and CDR2 SYDVKM. This CDR3 region has 16 residues. V gave up 1 base and J gave up 3 bases; unmatched junction bases: 6. CDR3 sequence reads: CASSLSTSGHIYEQYF. As DNA, the CDR3 is TGTGCCAGCAGTTTATCGACTAGCGGGCATATCTACGAGCAGTACTTC.

V is TRBV4-1 and J is TRBJ2-1, with 8 bases identical to TRBD2. From germline, CDR1 is MGHRA and CDR2 YSYEKL. CDR3 length: 16 residues. The J segment lost 10 bases and the V segment lost 0 bases, leaving 11 bases of the junction unmatched. CDR3 loop: CASSQEELAGPPEQFF. CDR3 coding DNA: TGCGCCAGCAGCCAAGAAGAGTTAGCGGGACCACCCGAGCAGTTCTTC.